The 27 T cell receptor beta chains presented below share a single source sample, sequenced in a study of T cell responses to AZD1222 COVID-19 vaccine. Using immunoSEQ multiplex PCR, the repertoire was profiled, and TCRdb retains in-frame clones only, with some absent. The profile shows 95,000 to 150,000 clones, 80% to 95% of them singletons. This specimen consisted of peripheral blood, obtained 28 days after the second dose of the MenACWY control vaccine. The receptors stem from an adult who received the MenACWY meningococcal vaccine as a control.

The chain combines TRBV5-1 with TRBJ2-7, with 8 bases lining up with TRBD1. The CDR3 runs 15 residues. J was trimmed by 5 bases and V by 3 bases; bases with no gene match: 10. CDR1 is SGHRS and CDR2 is YFSETQ in the germline V gene. In DNA form, the CDR3 reads TGCGCCAGCAGCTGGGTTGACAGGGGACGGGACGAGCAGTACTTC. Amino acid sequence: CASSWVDRGRDEQYF.

V gene TRBV6-4 combines with J gene TRBJ1-1; D unresolved. CDR1 is MRHNA, CDR2 SNTAGT, per germline. The CDR3 spans 14 residues. V lost 3 bases and J 0 bases, leaving 8 bases between the germline ends. CDR3 protein: CASSDTAMNTEAFF. For the CDR3, the DNA is TGTGCCAGCAGTGATACAGCTATGAACACTGAAGCTTTCTTT.

This sequence joins TRBV4-1 and TRBJ2-2; D gene ambiguous. The V gene's germline CDR1 is MGHRA and CDR2 YSYEKL. The CDR3 length is 15 residues. The V end lost 3 bases, the J end lost 0 bases, and 8 bases lay between the germline ends. This CDR3 is CASSQYGPNTGELFF. Here the CDR3 DNA reads TGCGCCAGCAGCCAGTACGGGCCGAACACCGGGGAGCTGTTTTTT.

V is TRBV29-1 and J is TRBJ1-4; 8 nucleotides align to TRBD1. After removal of 5 bases from V and 7 bases from J, the junction contained 0 bases not matched to a gene. Germline CDR1 SQVTM, CDR2 ANQGSEA. The CDR3 runs to 11 residues. In DNA form, the CDR3 reads TGCAGCGTTACAGGGGGTGAAAAACTGTTTTTT. This sequence encodes CSVTGGEKLFF.

This chain connects TRBV27 to TRBJ2-1; possible D gene TRBD1, 5 bases. The V and J ends lost 6 bases and 8 bases respectively, with 20 bases between them. The CDR3 sequence is 15 residues long. The germline gives CDR1 MNHEY, CDR2 SMNVEV (reference sequence). The CDR3 nucleotides are TGTGCCAGCAGCCTTACAGGAATGGGGTCGTATGAGCAGTTCTTC. Protein sequence: CASSLTGMGSYEQFF.

The rearrangement uses TRBV6-2 or TRBV6-3 and TRBJ2-2; 9 bases are shared with TRBD2. Trimming took 0 bases from V and 3 from J; bases not matched to a gene: 11. Per germline, CDR1 MNHEY and CDR2 SVGEGT. The CDR3 consists of 19 residues. The CDR3 protein is CASSYSGWVAGVYTGELFF. The CDR3, as DNA: TGTGCCAGCAGTTACTCAGGATGGGTAGCGGGGGTGTACACCGGGGAGCTGTTTTTT.

The chain employs TRBV7-3 and TRBJ2-5; TRBD1 agrees at 9 bases. Germline loops: CDR1 SGHTA, CDR2 FQGTGA. The CDR3 covers 17 residues. J gave up 2 bases and V 1 base, and 8 bases lay outside the gene matches. The CDR3 DNA is TGTGCCAGCAGCTTAAGACCTCCGGGACAGGGTCAAGAGACCCAGTACTTC. Its protein is CASSLRPPGQGQETQYF.

This clone was counted a few times. This chain joins TRBV10-3 and TRBJ1-5; TRBD1 aligns across 7 bases. V was clipped by 0 bases and J by 2 bases; unmatched bases: 1. Germline V gives CDR1 ENHRY, CDR2 SYGVKD. The CDR3 has 15 residues. Written as DNA, the CDR3 is TGTGCCATCAGTGAGTCCGGACAGGGCAATCAGCCCCAGCATTTT. Residues: CAISESGQGNQPQHF.

The rearrangement links TRBV4-2 to TRBJ2-6; no clear D. Germline V CDR1 and CDR2: LGHNA, YNFKEQ. The length of the CDR3 is 14 residues. Trimming removed 3 bases from V and 3 bases from J, with 6 bases in between. The CDR3: CASSHLGGANVLTF. The CDR3 DNA sequence: TGTGCCAGCAGCCACCTAGGTGGGGCCAACGTCCTGACTTTC.

V usage is TRBV5-1 and J usage is TRBJ1-5; TRBD1 is a possible D gene (6 bases). The V and J ends lost 1 base and 2 bases respectively, with 10 bases between them. Germline V gives CDR1 SGHRS, CDR2 YFSETQ. The CDR3 has 15 amino acids. CDR3 region: CASSLLGAGNQPQHF. DNA for the CDR3: TGCGCCAGCAGCTTGTTGGGGGCGGGCAATCAGCCCCAGCATTTT.

The CDR3 bases are TGTGCCAGTAGTGCCTCCGGAGGCATGAGTGGCGAAAAACTGTTTTTT. Its translation is CASSASGGMSGEKLFF. This rearrangement joins TRBV19 to TRBJ1-4; no firm D call. Germline assignment: CDR1 LNHDA and CDR2 SQIVND (reference sequence). The CDR3 is made up of 16 amino acids. Trimming took 5 bases from V and 8 from J, leaving 21 bases between them.

This chain uses TRBV7-9 with TRBJ1-4, with D tentatively TRBD1 (5 bases). The CDR3 contains 16 residues. In germline, CDR1 is SEHNR, CDR2 FQNEAQ (reference sequence). The V end was cut by 4 bases, the J end by 0 bases, with 12 bases between. CDR3 DNA: TGTGCCAGCAGCTCCCCCGGGGGGGCAACTAATGAAAAACTGTTTTTT. Translated, it gives CASSSPGGATNEKLFF.

The chain joins TRBV9 to TRBJ2-5; D remains ambiguous. Trimming took off 0 bases at V and 3 bases at J, with 9 bases between the two ends. The CDR3 has 14 residues. From germline, CDR1 is SGDLS and CDR2 YYNGEE. Written as DNA, the CDR3 is TGTGCCAGCAGCGTAGTCGGGTCAGAAGAGACCCAGTACTTC. It encodes CASSVVGSEETQYF.

This rearrangement joins TRBV2 to TRBJ1-3, with 9 nucleotides matching TRBD1. Per germline, CDR1 SNHLY and CDR2 FYNNEI. The CDR3 sequence is 15 residues long. Unmatched junction bases numbered 7, after V lost 6 bases and J lost 4 bases. CDR3 DNA sequence: TGTGCCAGCAGCGGGGACAGGGCCGGCGGAAACACCATATATTTT. Translation gives CASSGDRAGGNTIYF. Filled out from reference TRBV2 and TRBJ1-3, the complete variable domain reads EPEVTQTPSHQVTQMGQEVILRCVPISNHLYFYWYRQILGQKVEFLVSFYNNEISEKSEIFDDQFSVERPDGSNFTLKIRSTKLEDSAMYFCASSGDRAGGNTIYFGEGSWLTVV.

The chain joins TRBV7-2 to TRBJ1-5, with TRBD1 as a possible D gene (5 bases). The CDR3 has 15 amino acids. CDR1 SGHTA and CDR2 FQGNSA come from the germline V gene. V lost 4 bases and J lost 4, with 14 bases in between. The CDR3 is CASSSGTLQNQPQHF. Here the CDR3 DNA reads TGTGCCAGCAGCTCCGGGACTCTTCAGAATCAGCCCCAGCATTTT.

The CDR3, as DNA: TGTGCCAGCAGCTTACAGGGAGGAGGTTCACCCCTCCACTTT. Translation gives CASSLQGGGSPLHF. The chain has TRBV7-3 and TRBJ1-6; possible D gene TRBD1, 5 bases. Trimming took off 2 bases at V and 9 bases at J, with 11 bases between the two ends. Germline CDR1 is SGHTA and CDR2 is FQGTGA. The CDR3 length is 14 residues.

The rearrangement uses TRBV10-3 and TRBJ2-6, with D maybe TRBD1 (6 bases). The V gene lost 6 bases and the J gene lost 0 bases, with 6 bases spanning the gap. The CDR3 is 14 residues long. CDR1 ENHRY and CDR2 SYGVKD come from the germline V gene. In nucleotides, the CDR3 is TGTGCCATCAGGGACAGCTCTGGGGCCAACGTCCTGACTTTC. Translated, it gives CAIRDSSGANVLTF.

V is TRBV5-5 and J is TRBJ1-4, with TRBD1 identical over 8 bases. The CDR3 length is 14 residues. In germline, CDR1 is SGHKS, CDR2 YYEKEE (reference sequence). V trimming: 3 bases; J trimming: 7 bases; junction bases outside the gene matches: 5. This CDR3 reads CASSSLQGAEKLFF. The DNA for the CDR3 is TGTGCCAGCAGCTCACTTCAGGGGGCTGAAAAACTGTTTTTT. The entire variable domain, with the rest obtained from reference TRBV5-5 and TRBJ1-4, is as follows: DAGVTQSPTHLIKTRGQQVTLRCSPISGHKSVSWYQQVLGQGPQFIFQYYEKEERGRGNFPDRFSARQFPNYSSELNVNALLLGDSALYLCASSSLQGAEKLFFGSGTQLSVL.

V and J are TRBV3-1 (or the pseudogene TRBV3-2) and TRBJ1-1; D remains unclear. V lost 1 base to trimming and J lost 1 base, with 13 bases between them. There are 16 residues in the CDR3. Germline lookup yields CDR1 LGHDT and CDR2 YNNKEL (reference sequence). The CDR3 bases are TGTGCCAGCAGCCAAGCCAATTCTGGCAAGAACACTGAAGCTTTCTTT. It specifies CASSQANSGKNTEAFF.

The V and J genes are TRBV27 and TRBJ1-4; perhaps TRBD1 as D (5 bases). V lost 3 bases and J 8 bases, leaving 10 bases between the germline ends. The CDR3 is 13 amino acids. The V gene's germline CDR1 is MNHEY and CDR2 SMNVEV (reference sequence). The CDR3, as DNA: TGTGCCAGCAGTTTTGGGGGAGAAGAAAAACTGTTTTTT. Its protein is CASSFGGEEKLFF.

The rearrangement joins TRBV5-1 to TRBJ2-3; 9 nucleotides match TRBD1. The CDR3 is 19 residues long. The germline CDR1 and CDR2 sequences are SGHRS and YFSETQ. With 4 bases clipped from V and 5 bases from J, the junction kept 20 bases outside the gene matches. CDR3 in DNA: TGCGCCAGCAGCAATGCAGGACAGGGGACCCCTAGAATGAGAGATACGCAGTATTTT. Its translation: CASSNAGQGTPRMRDTQYF.

This clone has just a few counts. Other DNA sequences within the sample encode an identical CDR3. V usage is TRBV18 and J usage is TRBJ2-5; 10 positions agree with TRBD2. CDR1 and CDR2 from the germline V gene are KGHSH and LQKENI. V was pared by 0 bases and J by 4 bases, with 2 bases of the junction left unmatched. The CDR3 has 15 residues. This CDR3 reads CASSPPSSGGETQYF. Here the CDR3 DNA reads TGTGCCAGCTCACCACCGTCTAGCGGGGGAGAGACCCAGTACTTC. Supplemented by reference TRBV18 and TRBJ2-5, the full variable domain reads NAGVMQNPRHLVRRRGQEARLRCSPMKGHSHVYWYRQLPEEGLKFMVYLQKENIIDESGMPKERFSAEFPKEGPSILRIQQVVRGDSAAYFCASSPPSSGGETQYFGPGTRLLVL.

This clone is a singleton in its sample. The rearrangement links TRBV7-9 to TRBJ2-2; D not certain. Trimming removed 5 bases at V and 6 bases at J, with 7 bases between. The V gene's germline CDR1 is SEHNR and CDR2 FQNEAQ (reference sequence). The CDR3 totals 12 residues. The CDR3 sequence is CASSTLSGELFF. The CDR3 DNA is TGTGCCAGCAGCACCCTTTCCGGGGAGCTGTTTTTT.

V and J are TRBV12-3 or TRBV12-4 and TRBJ1-2; D not resolved. Trimming removed 0 bases at V and 8 bases at J, with 10 bases between. The CDR3 extends over 13 amino acids. CDR3 amino acids: CASSLASGQGYTF. The CDR3 DNA follows: TGTGCCAGCAGTTTAGCATCAGGCCAAGGCTACACCTTC.

The chain combines TRBV19 with TRBJ2-5, with D tentatively TRBD1 (6 bases). Germline CDR1 is LNHDA and CDR2 is SQIVND (reference sequence). The CDR3 extends over 16 amino acids. The V gene lost 3 bases and the J gene lost 2 bases, with 16 bases spanning the gap. The CDR3 here is CASSIGPTGTQETQYF. The CDR3 DNA sequence: TGTGCCAGTAGTATTGGGCCGACAGGTACACAAGAGACCCAGTACTTC.

V gene TRBV18 combines with J gene TRBJ1-5; 7 nucleotides line up with TRBD1. V gave up 5 bases and J gave up 2 bases; unmatched junction bases: 3. The CDR3 runs to 14 residues. Germline V gene data show CDR1 as KGHSH and CDR2 as LQKENI. The CDR3 region is CASSGGQGNQPQHF. The CDR3 bases are TGTGCCAGCTCAGGAGGACAGGGCAATCAGCCCCAGCATTTT.

The V call is TRBV10-3, the J call TRBJ2-5; TRBD2 aligns across 9 bases. V gave up 0 bases and J gave up 2 bases; unmatched junction bases: 7. Per the germline V gene, CDR1 is ENHRY and CDR2 is SYGVKD. The CDR3 spans 17 residues. CDR3 nucleotide sequence: TGTGCCATCAGTGAGTCCGGGGCTAGCGGGGCTCAAGAGACCCAGTACTTC. Protein: CAISESGASGAQETQYF.